The clone carrying this TCR beta chain showed up just a few times. Via MiXCR, TCRdb re-called the RT-PCR reads, giving one row per CDR3 protein. The sample includes approximately 410,000 distinct CDR3 sequences, roughly 17% of them seen just once. V lost 8 bases, J lost 1 base, and 17 bases stayed unmatched. The length of the CDR3 is 18 residues. Germline loops: CDR1 DFQATT, CDR2 SNEGSKA (reference sequence). The data are from a study of patients and donors after allogeneic stem cell transplantation. Material for sequencing was blood, either unsorted or a sorted T cell fraction (not recorded which). The rearrangement links TRBV20-1 to TRBJ2-3, with 11 positions matching TRBD2. The clonotype comes from a human donor who was either an allogeneic HSCT recipient or a stem cell or donor lymphocyte infusion donor (not recorded which). It is not recorded whose cells these are; they may come from a transplant donor. CDR3 DNA sequence: TGCAGTACCCTACTAGCGGGAGAGGGGGGTTGGGGCACAGATACGCAGTATTTT. Translated, it gives CSTLLAGEGGWGTDTQYF.